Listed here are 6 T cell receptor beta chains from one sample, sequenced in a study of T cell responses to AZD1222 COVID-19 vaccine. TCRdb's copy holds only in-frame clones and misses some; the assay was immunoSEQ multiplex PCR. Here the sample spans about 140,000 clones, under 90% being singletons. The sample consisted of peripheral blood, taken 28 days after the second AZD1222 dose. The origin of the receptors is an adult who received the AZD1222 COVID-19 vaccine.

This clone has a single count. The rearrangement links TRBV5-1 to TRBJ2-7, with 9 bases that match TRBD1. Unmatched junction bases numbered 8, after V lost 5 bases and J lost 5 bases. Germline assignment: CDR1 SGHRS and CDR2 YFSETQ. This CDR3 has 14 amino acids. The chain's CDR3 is CASSPADRGNEQYF. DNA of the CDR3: TGCGCCAGCAGTCCTGCCGACAGGGGGAACGAGCAGTACTTC.

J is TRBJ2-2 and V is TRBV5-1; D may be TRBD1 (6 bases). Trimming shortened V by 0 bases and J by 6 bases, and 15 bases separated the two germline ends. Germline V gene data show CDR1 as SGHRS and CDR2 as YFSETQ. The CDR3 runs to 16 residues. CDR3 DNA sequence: TGCGCCAGCAGCTTGGCCCCAGGGGTAGTGTCCGGGGAGCTGTTTTTT. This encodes CASSLAPGVVSGELFF.

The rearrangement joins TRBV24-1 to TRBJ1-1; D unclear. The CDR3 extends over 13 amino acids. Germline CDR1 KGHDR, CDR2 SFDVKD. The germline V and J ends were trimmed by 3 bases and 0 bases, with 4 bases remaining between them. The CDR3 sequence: CATSDGMNTEAFF. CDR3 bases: TGTGCCACCAGTGATGGAATGAACACTGAAGCTTTCTTT.

The CDR3 nucleotides read TGTGCCACCAGCAGAACAGGGGGCAGTAATGGCTACACCTTC. It is translated as CATSRTGGSNGYTF. V usage is TRBV15 and J usage is TRBJ1-2; TRBD1 agrees at 9 bases. The germline V gene has CDR1 LNHNV and CDR2 YYDKDF (reference sequence). Trimming at V came to 2 bases and at J to 6 bases, leaving 4 bases not matched to a gene. The CDR3 is made up of 14 amino acids. Filled out from reference TRBV15 and TRBJ1-2, the complete variable domain reads DAMVIQNPRYQVTQFGKPVTLSCSQTLNHNVMYWYQQKSSQAPKLLFHYYDKDFNNEADTPDNFQSRRPNTSFCFLDIRSPGLGDTAMYLCATSRTGGSNGYTFGSGTRLTVV.

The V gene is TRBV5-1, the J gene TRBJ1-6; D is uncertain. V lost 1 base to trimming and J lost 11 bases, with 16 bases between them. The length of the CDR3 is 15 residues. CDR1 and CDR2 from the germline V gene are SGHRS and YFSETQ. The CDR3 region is CASSLLQPATAPLHF. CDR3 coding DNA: TGCGCCAGCAGCTTGTTACAGCCCGCAACGGCACCCCTCCACTTT.

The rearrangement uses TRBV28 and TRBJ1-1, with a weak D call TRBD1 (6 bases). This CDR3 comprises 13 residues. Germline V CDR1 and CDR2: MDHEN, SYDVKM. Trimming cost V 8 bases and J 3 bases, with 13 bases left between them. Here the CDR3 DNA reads TGTGCCAGCGGGCGGCAGGGGTACACTGAAGCTTTCTTT. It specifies CASGRQGYTEAFF.